This T cell receptor beta chain was observed in a study of immune cell composition in non-small cell lung cancer. Sequenced by immunoSEQ multiplex PCR; TCRdb stores in-frame clones only, minus some. The data contain about 7,000 clones, less than 75% of them singletons. The CDR3 totals 13 residues. Germline CDR1 reads SGDLS; CDR2 reads YYNGEE. Study-wide results and limits: Smoking pack-years did not significantly correlate with tumour TCR-beta clonality. Overall clonality, unlike maximal tumour-associated clone frequency, did not predict TIL reactivity. Squamous carcinomas (approximately 75%) more often had tumour-associated clones >0.5% than adenocarcinomas (33%).

A word on this clone: Its antigen is as yet unknown. One end of the junction is discordant with germline, which a read error may explain.

Input material: lung tumor tissue. The sequence was collected from a human donor with non-small cell lung cancer. The chain is built from TRBV9 and TRBJ2-7; D is perhaps TRBD2 (5 bases). The chain's CDR3 is CASGGGYSNEQYF. The DNA of the CDR3 is TGTGCGAGCGGAGGCGGGTACTCCAACGAGCAGTACTTC.